The 16 T cell receptor beta chains below come from one sample, sequenced in a study of blood T cell repertoires in COVID-19. Method: immunoSEQ multiplex PCR; TCRdb's copy keeps in-frame clones and lacks some. The sample has about 68,000 clones; approximately 86% are singletons. Sequencing used peripheral blood. The receptor source for this set is a woman in her fifties or sixties with acute or convalescent COVID-19.

V and J are TRBV6-5 and TRBJ1-1; D is perhaps TRBD1 (5 bases). Trimming took 7 bases from V and 4 from J, leaving 7 bases between them. There are 11 residues in the CDR3. Looked up from germline, CDR1 is MNHEY and CDR2 is SVGAGI. CDR3 protein: CASIRATEAFF. The CDR3 DNA is TGTGCCAGCATCAGGGCCACTGAAGCTTTCTTT.

The chain has TRBV5-1 and TRBJ2-3, with 9 nucleotides matching TRBD2. The CDR3 is 15 residues long. Trimming took 4 bases from V and 2 from J; bases not matched to a gene: 5. Germline CDR1 and CDR2: SGHRS and YFSETQ. CDR3 protein: CASSLPSGTTDTQYF. DNA of the CDR3: TGCGCCAGCAGCCTACCTAGCGGGACCACAGATACGCAGTATTTT. The full variable domain, its missing parts supplied by reference TRBV5-1 and TRBJ2-3, is KAGVTQTPRYLIKTRGQQVTLSCSPISGHRSVSWYQQTPGQGLQFLFEYFSETQRNKGNFPGRFSGRQFSNSRSEMNVSTLELGDSALYLCASSLPSGTTDTQYFGPGTRLTVL.

The chain joins TRBV27 to TRBJ2-7; D is possibly TRBD1 (5 bases). Trimming took off 5 bases at V and 3 bases at J, with 17 bases between the two ends. The CDR3 totals 15 residues. Germline-derived CDR1 and CDR2 are MNHEY and SMNVEV (reference sequence). The CDR3 DNA follows: TGTGCCAGCAGTCGTAAAGGGGTCGAAAACTACGAGCAGTACTTC. Its protein product is CASSRKGVENYEQYF.

V is TRBV2 and J is TRBJ1-5, with D unresolved. The CDR3 is 14 amino acids. Germline-derived CDR1 and CDR2 are SNHLY and FYNNEI. V lost 8 bases to trimming and J lost 0 bases, with 11 bases between them. CDR3 in DNA: TGTGCCAGCTCGAGGCTAAATAGCAATCAGCCCCAGCATTTT. The encoded protein is CASSRLNSNQPQHF.

The CDR3 loop reads CASSRQGYEQYF. CDR3 DNA: TGTGCCAGCAGTCGACAGGGCTACGAGCAGTACTTC. The chain carries TRBV2 and TRBJ2-7; 7 bases are shared with TRBD1. Trimming cost V 5 bases and J 3 bases; bases outside gene matches: 1. Germline CDR1 SNHLY, CDR2 FYNNEI. CDR3 length: 12 amino acids.

The CDR3 nucleotides read TGTGCCAGCAGCGCTGACAGGGGGCGCGCCGGGGAGCTGTTTTTT. Residues: CASSADRGRAGELFF. The V call is TRBV7-6, the J call TRBJ2-2; 10 positions agree with TRBD1. Germline V lookup: CDR1 SGHVS, CDR2 FNYEAQ. Trimming took 5 bases from V and 6 from J; bases not matched to a gene: 6. CDR3 size: 15 residues.

This chain links TRBV6-1 with TRBJ1-1, with D perhaps TRBD1 (6 bases). Trimming removed 3 bases from V and 4 bases from J, with 15 bases in between. The CDR3 loop spans 15 amino acids. Germline V gene sequence: CDR1 MNHNS, CDR2 SASEGT. CDR3 region: CASSDTNYRATEAFF. The CDR3 nucleotides read TGTGCCAGCAGTGACACCAATTACAGGGCCACTGAAGCTTTCTTT.

The chain uses TRBV30 and TRBJ2-7, with 7 nucleotides matching TRBD2. With V trimmed by 1 base and J by 0 bases, 9 bases remained unmatched. The CDR3 contains 16 residues. Per germline, CDR1 GTSNPN and CDR2 SVGIG (reference sequence). CDR3 DNA sequence: TGTGCCTGGAGTGAAAGCGGGACTCCAAACTCCTACGAGCAGTACTTC. Translation: CAWSESGTPNSYEQYF.

The rearrangement links TRBV12-3 or TRBV12-4 to TRBJ2-7; 9 bases align to TRBD2. The trim removed 6 bases at V and 3 bases at J, leaving 3 bases unmatched. The CDR3 is 13 residues long. The CDR3 DNA follows: TGTGCCAGCAGCCTGACTAGCGGCTACGAGCAGTACTTC. This gives the protein CASSLTSGYEQYF.

The rearrangement uses TRBV29-1 and TRBJ1-5, with D unresolved. The CDR3 runs to 13 residues. The germline gives CDR1 SQVTM, CDR2 ANQGSEA. With 5 bases removed from V and 0 bases from J, the gap between germline ends came to 8 bases. The DNA for the CDR3 is TGCAGCGTTTTAGAAAATAGCAATCAGCCCCAGCATTTT. It encodes CSVLENSNQPQHF. The full variable domain, in which reference TRBV29-1 and TRBJ1-5 provide the parts outside the CDR3, is SAVISQKPSRDICQRGTSLTIQCQVDSQVTMMFWYRQQPGQSLTLIATANQGSEATYESGFVIDKFPISRPNLTFSTLTVSNMSPEDSSIYLCSVLENSNQPQHFGDGTRLSIL.

The rearrangement joins TRBV6-1 to TRBJ1-1; 9 bases line up with TRBD1. Germline loops: CDR1 MNHNS, CDR2 SASEGT. V lost 3 bases, J lost 3 bases, and 8 bases stayed unmatched. CDR3 length equals 16 residues. The chain's CDR3 is CASSDTQGAWDTEAFF. The DNA for the CDR3 is TGTGCCAGCAGTGACACACAGGGGGCATGGGACACTGAAGCTTTCTTT.

The chain couples TRBV7-3 to TRBJ2-3, with 10 bases lining up with TRBD2. The germline V gene has CDR1 SGHTA and CDR2 FQGTGA. V shed 5 bases, J shed 2 bases, and the junction held 4 bases outside the gene matches. The CDR3 totals 15 residues. CDR3 in amino acids: CASSILAGFTDTQYF. The DNA of the CDR3 is TGTGCCAGCAGCATACTAGCGGGGTTCACAGATACGCAGTATTTT.

The V gene is TRBV14, the J gene TRBJ2-1; 11 nucleotides align to TRBD2. Trimming removed 4 bases from V and 5 bases from J; junction bases left unmatched: 7. This CDR3 has 16 residues. Germline CDR1 is SGHDN and CDR2 is FVKESK. This chain's CDR3 is CASSPGTSGANNEQFF. The CDR3 DNA is TGTGCCAGCAGCCCCGGGACTAGCGGAGCCAACAATGAGCAGTTCTTC.

CDR3 nucleotides: TGTGCCAGCAGTTACTCGAGGCAACCCCTCCACTTT. Protein: CASSYSRQPLHF. This sequence joins TRBV6-5 and TRBJ1-6; D is undetermined. The CDR3 loop spans 12 amino acids. The V and J ends lost 0 bases and 12 bases respectively, with 6 bases between them. Germline CDR1 and CDR2: MNHEY and SVGAGI.

The V gene is TRBV6-4, the J gene TRBJ2-3, with 12 bases aligning to TRBD2. Germline V CDR1 and CDR2: MRHNA, SNTAGT. Trimming removed 5 bases from V and 3 bases from J; junction bases left unmatched: 6. CDR3 length: 16 residues. Here the CDR3 DNA reads TGTGCCAGCAGTAAAACCGGGACTAGCGGGACAGATACGCAGTATTTT. Translation: CASSKTGTSGTDTQYF.

The chain carries TRBV3-1 (or the pseudogene TRBV3-2) and TRBJ2-3; 7 bases match TRBD2. Germline assignment: CDR1 LGHDT and CDR2 YNNKEL (reference sequence). The J segment lost 5 bases and the V segment lost 3 bases, leaving 5 bases of the junction unmatched. The CDR3 is 14 amino acids. The CDR3 bases are TGTGCCAGCAGCCACGACGTAGCGGGAGATACGCAGTATTTT. As protein: CASSHDVAGDTQYF.